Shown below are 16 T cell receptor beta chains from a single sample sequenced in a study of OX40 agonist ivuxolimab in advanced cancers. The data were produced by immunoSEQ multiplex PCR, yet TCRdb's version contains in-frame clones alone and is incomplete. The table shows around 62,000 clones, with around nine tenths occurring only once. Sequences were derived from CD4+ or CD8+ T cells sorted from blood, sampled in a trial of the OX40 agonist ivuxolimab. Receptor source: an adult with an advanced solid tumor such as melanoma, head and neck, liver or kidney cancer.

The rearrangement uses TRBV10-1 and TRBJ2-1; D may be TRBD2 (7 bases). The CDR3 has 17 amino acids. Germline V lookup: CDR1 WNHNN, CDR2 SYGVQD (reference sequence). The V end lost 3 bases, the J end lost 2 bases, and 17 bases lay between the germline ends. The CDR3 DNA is TGCGCCAGCAGTGACTCTGGGCGAGGGGGGGCCTACAATGAGCAGTTCTTC. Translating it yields CASSDSGRGGAYNEQFF.

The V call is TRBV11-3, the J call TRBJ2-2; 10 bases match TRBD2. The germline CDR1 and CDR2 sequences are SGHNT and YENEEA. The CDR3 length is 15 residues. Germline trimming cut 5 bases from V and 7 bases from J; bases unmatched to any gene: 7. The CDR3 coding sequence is TGTGCCAGCAGCCCCAGCGGGAGGGCGGACGGGGAGCTGTTTTTT. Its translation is CASSPSGRADGELFF.

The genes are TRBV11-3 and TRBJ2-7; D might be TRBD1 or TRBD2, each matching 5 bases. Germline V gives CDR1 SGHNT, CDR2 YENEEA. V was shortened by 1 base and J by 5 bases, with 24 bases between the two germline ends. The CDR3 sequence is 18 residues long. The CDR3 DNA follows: TGTGCCAGCAGCTTAGCCCCCTTCGGGGCGGCTCACCCCCACGAGCAGTACTTC. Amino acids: CASSLAPFGAAHPHEQYF.

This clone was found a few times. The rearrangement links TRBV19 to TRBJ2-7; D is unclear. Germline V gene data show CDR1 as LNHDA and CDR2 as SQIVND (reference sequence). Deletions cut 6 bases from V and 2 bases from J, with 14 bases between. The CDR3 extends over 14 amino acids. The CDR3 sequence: CASRMAEPPYEQYF. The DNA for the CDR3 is TGTGCCAGTAGAATGGCTGAGCCCCCCTACGAGCAGTACTTC.

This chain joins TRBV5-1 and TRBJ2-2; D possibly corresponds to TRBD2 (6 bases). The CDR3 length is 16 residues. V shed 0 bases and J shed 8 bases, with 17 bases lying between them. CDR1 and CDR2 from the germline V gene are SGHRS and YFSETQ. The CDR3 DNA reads TGCGCCAGCAGCTTGGCGGCAGCCGGGACTCCAGGGGAGCTGTTTTTT. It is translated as CASSLAAAGTPGELFF.

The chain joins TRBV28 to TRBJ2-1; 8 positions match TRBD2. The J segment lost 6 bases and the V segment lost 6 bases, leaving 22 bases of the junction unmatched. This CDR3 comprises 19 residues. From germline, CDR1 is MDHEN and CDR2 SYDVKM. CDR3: CASSRGGFSRGRLFNEQFF. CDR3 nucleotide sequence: TGTGCCAGCAGCCGGGGGGGCTTTTCCAGGGGTCGCCTCTTCAATGAGCAGTTCTTC.

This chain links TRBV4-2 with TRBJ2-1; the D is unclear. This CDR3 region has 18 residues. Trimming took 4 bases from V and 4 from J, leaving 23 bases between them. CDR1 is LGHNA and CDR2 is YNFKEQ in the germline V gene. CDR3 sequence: CASSLDTHSRITYNEQFF. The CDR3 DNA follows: TGTGCCAGCAGCCTTGATACCCATAGCAGAATAACGTACAATGAGCAGTTCTTC.

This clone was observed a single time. CDR3 protein: CASSRSGQHEAFF. Written as DNA, the CDR3 is TGTGCCAGCTCGAGATCGGGACAGCATGAAGCTTTCTTT. The rearrangement links TRBV25-1 to TRBJ1-1, with TRBD1 matching 7 bases. V shed 8 bases and J 7 bases; nucleotides not matched to a gene: 10. The CDR3 consists of 13 residues. Looked up from germline, CDR1 is MGHDK and CDR2 is SYGVNS.

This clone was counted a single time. The chain's CDR3 is CASSLAPGISDGYTF. The CDR3 DNA reads TGTGCCAGCAGCTTGGCACCGGGGATCTCTGATGGCTACACCTTC. The chain combines TRBV5-5 with TRBJ1-2; D is ambiguous. The CDR3 is made up of 15 amino acids. V lost 0 bases to trimming and J lost 6 bases, with 15 bases between them. Per the germline V gene, CDR1 is SGHKS and CDR2 is YYEKEE (reference sequence).

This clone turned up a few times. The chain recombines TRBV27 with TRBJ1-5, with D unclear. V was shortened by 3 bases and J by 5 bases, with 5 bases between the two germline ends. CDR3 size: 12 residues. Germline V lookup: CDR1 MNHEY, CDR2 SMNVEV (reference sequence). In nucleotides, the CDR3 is TGTGCCAGCAGTTTCATAGATCAGCCCCAGCATTTT. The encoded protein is CASSFIDQPQHF.

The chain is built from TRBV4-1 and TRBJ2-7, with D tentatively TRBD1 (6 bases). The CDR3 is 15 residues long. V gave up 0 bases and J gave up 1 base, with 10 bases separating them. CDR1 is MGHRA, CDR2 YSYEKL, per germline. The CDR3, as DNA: TGCGCCAGCAGCCAAGATCGACAGGTTTCCTACGAGCAGTACTTC. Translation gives CASSQDRQVSYEQYF.

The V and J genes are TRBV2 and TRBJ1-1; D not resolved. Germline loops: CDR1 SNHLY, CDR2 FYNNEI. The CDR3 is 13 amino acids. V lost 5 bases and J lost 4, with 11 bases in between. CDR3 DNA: TGTGCCAGCAGTAGCGAGGCGGGCACTGAAGCTTTCTTT. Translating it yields CASSSEAGTEAFF. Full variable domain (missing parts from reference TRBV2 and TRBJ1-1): EPEVTQTPSHQVTQMGQEVILRCVPISNHLYFYWYRQILGQKVEFLVSFYNNEISEKSEIFDDQFSVERPDGSNFTLKIRSTKLEDSAMYFCASSSEAGTEAFFGQGTRLTVV.

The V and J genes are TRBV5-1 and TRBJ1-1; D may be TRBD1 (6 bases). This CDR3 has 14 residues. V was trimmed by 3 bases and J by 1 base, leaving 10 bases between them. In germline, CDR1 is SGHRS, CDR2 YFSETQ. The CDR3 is CASSSQGQNTEAFF. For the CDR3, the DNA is TGCGCCAGCAGCTCACAGGGCCAGAACACTGAAGCTTTCTTT.

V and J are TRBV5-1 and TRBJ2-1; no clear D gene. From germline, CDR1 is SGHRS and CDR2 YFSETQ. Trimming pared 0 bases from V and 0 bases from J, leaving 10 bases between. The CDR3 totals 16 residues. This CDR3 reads CASSLVVASSYNEQFF. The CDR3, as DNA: TGCGCCAGCAGCTTGGTAGTAGCCAGCTCCTACAATGAGCAGTTCTTC.

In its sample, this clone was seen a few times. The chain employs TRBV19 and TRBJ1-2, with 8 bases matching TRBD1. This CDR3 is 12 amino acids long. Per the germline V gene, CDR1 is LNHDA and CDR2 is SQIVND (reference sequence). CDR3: CGTSTGEWSYTF. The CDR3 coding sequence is TGTGGAACCTCGACAGGGGAATGGAGCTACACCTTC.

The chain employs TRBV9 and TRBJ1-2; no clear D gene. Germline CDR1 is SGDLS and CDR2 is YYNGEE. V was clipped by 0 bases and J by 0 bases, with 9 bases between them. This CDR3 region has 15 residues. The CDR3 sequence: CASSVADTANYGYTF. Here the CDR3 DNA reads TGTGCCAGCAGCGTAGCTGACACCGCTAACTATGGCTACACCTTC. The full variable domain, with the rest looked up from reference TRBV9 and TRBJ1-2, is DSGVTQTPKHLITATGQRVTLRCSPRSGDLSVYWYQQSLDQGLQFLIQYYNGEERAKGNILERFSAQQFPDLHSELNLSSLELGDSALYFCASSVADTANYGYTFGSGTRLTVV.